Each of the 28 T cell receptor beta chains below was sequenced from the same sample in a study of blood T cell repertoires in COVID-19. The table came from immunoSEQ multiplex PCR; TCRdb's copy has only in-frame clones and leaves some out. The sample lists approximately 200,000 clones; 75% to 90% were seen once. Sequencing was carried out using PBMCs or T cells enriched from blood (not recorded which). These TCRs come from a woman in her thirties who had been exposed to COVID-19.

The table lists this clone with a few counts. CDR3 protein: CASSPRGAGGRNTGELFF. CDR3 coding DNA: TGTGCCAGCAGTCCTCGTGGAGCGGGAGGGCGAAACACCGGGGAGCTGTTTTTT. The chain has TRBV6-6 and TRBJ2-2; TRBD2 matches 10 bases. The CDR3 consists of 18 residues. Germline V gene sequence: CDR1 MNHNY, CDR2 SVGAGI (reference sequence). V shed 5 bases and J 2 bases; nucleotides not matched to a gene: 11.

The gene calls are TRBV10-1 and TRBJ1-3, with D tentatively TRBD1 (6 bases). CDR3 length equals 13 residues. Germline loops: CDR1 WNHNN, CDR2 SYGVQD (reference sequence). Trimming shortened V by 8 bases and J by 2 bases, and 10 bases separated the two germline ends. The CDR3 nucleotides read TGCGCCAGCCACGGGGGGCCTGGAAACACCATATATTTT. Protein product: CASHGGPGNTIYF.

This clone was counted a single time. The V and J genes are TRBV6-2 or TRBV6-3 and TRBJ2-5; a possible D gene is TRBD2 (6 bases). CDR3 length equals 14 residues. The germline CDR1 and CDR2 sequences are MNHEY and SVGEGT. Trimming stripped 4 bases from V and 5 bases from J, with 14 bases between. CDR3 residues: CASSSTLASETQYF. The CDR3 bases are TGTGCCAGCAGTTCGACACTAGCTTCGGAGACCCAGTACTTC.

The J gene is TRBJ1-5, the V gene TRBV10-2; TRBD1 matches 7 bases. The V gene end was trimmed by 8 bases and the J gene end by 3 bases; junction bases not matched to a gene: 7. The CDR3 is 14 amino acids. CDR1 is WSHSY and CDR2 is SAAADI in the germline V gene. DNA of the CDR3: TGCGCCAGCCGAAGACAGGGTTTCAATCAGCCCCAGCATTTT. Its protein is CASRRQGFNQPQHF.

The chain links TRBV6-1 to TRBJ2-5; the D gene is possibly TRBD1 (6 bases). The CDR3 runs 15 residues. V dropped 1 base and J dropped 0 bases, with 9 bases sitting between them. The germline V gene encodes CDR1 MNHNS and CDR2 SASEGT. CDR3 protein: CASSEGQVNQETQYF. As DNA, the CDR3 is TGTGCCAGCAGTGAAGGACAGGTAAACCAAGAGACCCAGTACTTC.

The chain recombines TRBV5-1 with TRBJ2-2; 11 bases fit TRBD2. Germline V lookup: CDR1 SGHRS, CDR2 YFSETQ. This CDR3 is built from 19 residues. V lost 6 bases, J lost 0 bases, and 13 bases stayed unmatched. The CDR3 region is CASKSSHLAGGPNTGELFF. The CDR3 coding sequence is TGCGCCAGCAAGAGCTCGCATCTAGCGGGAGGACCGAACACCGGGGAGCTGTTTTTT.

This chain links TRBV28 with TRBJ1-6; 7 nucleotides agree with TRBD1. V shed 2 bases, J shed 7 bases, and the junction held 5 bases outside the gene matches. This CDR3 contains 15 residues. Germline lookup yields CDR1 MDHEN and CDR2 SYDVKM. The CDR3 bases are TGTGCCAGCAGTTTAGGCGTACAGGGGAATTCACCCCTCCACTTT. Protein sequence: CASSLGVQGNSPLHF.

V is TRBV2 and J is TRBJ2-5; 11 nucleotides match TRBD2. V gave up 4 bases and J gave up 5 bases; unmatched junction bases: 3. The CDR3 spans 14 residues. The germline gives CDR1 SNHLY, CDR2 FYNNEI. CDR3 nucleotides: TGTGCCAGCAGTGGTAGCGGGAGGGGTGAGACCCAGTACTTC. This encodes CASSGSGRGETQYF.

The chain has TRBV28 and TRBJ1-6; 7 bases fit TRBD1. Trimming removed 3 bases from V and 3 bases from J; junction bases left unmatched: 8. Germline V gene lookup returns CDR1 MDHEN and CDR2 SYDVKM. The CDR3 extends over 17 amino acids. The CDR3 reads CASSFRDRGVYNSPLHF. DNA of the CDR3: TGTGCCAGCAGTTTTCGGGACAGAGGGGTCTATAATTCACCCCTCCACTTT. The entire variable domain, with the rest obtained from reference TRBV28 and TRBJ1-6, is as follows: DVKVTQSSRYLVKRTGEKVFLECVQDMDHENMFWYRQDPGLGLRLIYFSYDVKMKEKGDIPEGYSVSREKKERFSLILESASTNQTSMYLCASSFRDRGVYNSPLHFGNGTRLTVT.

V usage is TRBV4-2 and J usage is TRBJ2-2; D is uncertain. The CDR3 totals 15 residues. The germline V gene encodes CDR1 LGHNA and CDR2 YNFKEQ. Trimming shortened V by 0 bases and J by 1 base, and 6 bases separated the two germline ends. The CDR3 DNA follows: TGTGCCAGCAGCCAAGATCGGAGGAACACCGGGGAGCTGTTTTTT. Its translation is CASSQDRRNTGELFF.

This chain's CDR3 is CASSYTGPNEKLFF. Here the CDR3 DNA reads TGTGCCAGCAGCTACACAGGGCCTAATGAAAAACTGTTTTTT. The chain is built from TRBV11-2 and TRBJ1-4; possible D gene TRBD1, 6 bases. The CDR3 length is 14 residues. With 4 bases removed from V and 3 bases from J, the gap between germline ends came to 9 bases. CDR1 and CDR2 (germline): SGHAT, FQNNGV.

The chain carries TRBV30 and TRBJ1-1, with D unresolved. This CDR3 comprises 14 residues. The V gene lost 1 base and the J gene lost 11 bases, with 20 bases spanning the gap. Germline loops: CDR1 GTSNPN, CDR2 SVGIG (reference sequence). DNA of the CDR3: TGTGCCTGGAGTGACAGAAGGAAAATAATAGACGCTTTCTTT. This encodes CAWSDRRKIIDAFF. The full variable domain, its missing parts supplied by reference TRBV30 and TRBJ1-1, is SQTIHQWPATLVQPVGSPLSLECTVEGTSNPNLYWYRQAAGRGLQLLFYSVGIGQISSEVPQNLSASRPQDRQFILSSKKLLLSDSGFYLCAWSDRRKIIDAFFGQGTRLTVV.

The chain is built from TRBV27 and TRBJ1-1; TRBD1 aligns across 7 bases. Looked up from germline, CDR1 is MNHEY and CDR2 is SMNVEV (reference sequence). Unmatched junction bases numbered 2, after V lost 0 bases and J lost 1 base. The CDR3 spans 15 residues. The DNA of the CDR3 is TGTGCCAGCAGTTTATCCCGGACAGGGAACACTGAAGCTTTCTTT. Amino acid sequence: CASSLSRTGNTEAFF.

This chain connects TRBV9 to TRBJ2-2; D remains ambiguous. The CDR3 length is 14 residues. From germline, CDR1 is SGDLS and CDR2 YYNGEE. Trimming took off 3 bases at V and 3 bases at J, with 9 bases between the two ends. As DNA, the CDR3 is TGTGCCAGCAGCGCTGTGAGTTACACCGGGGAGCTGTTTTTT. Protein: CASSAVSYTGELFF.

The genes are TRBV30 and TRBJ1-4, with 11 bases fitting TRBD1. Germline V lookup: CDR1 GTSNPN, CDR2 SVGIG (reference sequence). The CDR3 contains 14 residues. The CDR3 region is CAHKSGTGGEKLFF. CDR3 sequence (DNA): TGTGCTCACAAAAGCGGGACAGGGGGTGAAAAACTGTTTTTT.

The chain couples TRBV7-2 to TRBJ2-7; a possible D gene is TRBD2 (6 bases). Trimming removed 1 base at V and 6 bases at J, with 10 bases between. Germline V gene lookup returns CDR1 SGHTA and CDR2 FQGNSA. This CDR3 is 13 amino acids long. The CDR3 is CASSLGLASEQYF. The CDR3 nucleotides are TGTGCCAGCAGCTTAGGGCTAGCGAGCGAGCAGTACTTC.

This chain joins TRBV20-1 and TRBJ1-2; D gene ambiguous. CDR3 size: 10 residues. Between the trimmed V and J ends, which lost 3 bases and 6 bases, there was a span of 5 bases. Germline CDR1 and CDR2: DFQATT and SNEGSKA (reference sequence). The CDR3 coding sequence is TGCAGTGCTAGGCTAGATGGCTACACCTTC. It encodes CSARLDGYTF.

The chain is built from TRBV4-1 and TRBJ2-1; 11 nucleotides line up with TRBD1. This CDR3 region has 18 residues. CDR1 is MGHRA and CDR2 is YSYEKL in the germline V gene. Germline trimming cut 2 bases from V and 3 bases from J; bases unmatched to any gene: 9. CDR3 amino acids: CASSQPPSGTGGYNEQFF. The DNA of the CDR3 is TGCGCCAGCAGCCAACCCCCATCCGGGACAGGGGGCTACAATGAGCAGTTCTTC.

Details on this clone: Other DNA sequences of this sample code for an identical CDR3. J is TRBJ2-5 and V is TRBV6-4; 10 nucleotides align to TRBD2. Germline-derived CDR1 and CDR2 are MRHNA and SNTAGT. V lost 0 bases, J lost 4 bases, and 2 bases stayed unmatched. This CDR3 has 15 residues. CDR3 region: CASSDSAGGPETQYF. In nucleotides, the CDR3 is TGTGCCAGCAGTGACTCAGCGGGAGGGCCAGAGACCCAGTACTTC.

This clone appeared a few times. This chain joins TRBV30 and TRBJ1-6; the match to TRBD1 covers 7 bases. Germline CDR1 and CDR2: GTSNPN and SVGIG (reference sequence). With 1 base clipped from V and 10 bases from J, the junction kept 4 bases outside the gene matches. The length of the CDR3 is 13 residues. This chain's CDR3 is CAWSEGGGSPLHF. CDR3 coding DNA: TGTGCCTGGAGTGAAGGGGGCGGGTCACCCCTCCACTTT.

CDR3 sequence (DNA): TGTGCCAGCAGCCAATTAGGGGGGGGCGAGCAGTACTTC. Translation: CASSQLGGGEQYF. This sequence joins TRBV3-1 (or the pseudogene TRBV3-2) and TRBJ2-7; tentative D call: TRBD2 (7 bases). The CDR3 runs 13 residues. Germline lookup yields CDR1 LGHDT and CDR2 YNNKEL (reference sequence). V lost 2 bases and J lost 6, with 11 bases in between.

This CDR3 reads CATLQEHMNTEAFF. The CDR3 bases are TGTGCCACCCTACAGGAACATATGAACACTGAAGCTTTCTTT. This chain joins TRBV10-3 and TRBJ1-1; D may be TRBD1 (5 bases). The germline V gene encodes CDR1 ENHRY and CDR2 SYGVKD. This CDR3 is built from 14 residues. Trimming removed 10 bases at V and 0 bases at J, with 15 bases between.

The chain links TRBV5-1 to TRBJ1-1, with a tentative D call TRBD1 (6 bases). Trimming took off 4 bases at V and 5 bases at J, with 15 bases between the two ends. Looked up from germline, CDR1 is SGHRS and CDR2 is YFSETQ. The CDR3 contains 14 residues. CDR3 amino acids: CASSGVTGRTEAFF. The DNA of the CDR3 is TGCGCCAGCAGCGGAGTTACAGGGAGAACTGAAGCTTTCTTT.

The genes are TRBV11-2 and TRBJ2-7; weak D call: TRBD2 (6 bases). Between the trimmed V and J ends, which lost 3 bases and 2 bases, there was a span of 11 bases. The CDR3 is made up of 14 amino acids. Germline V gene sequence: CDR1 SGHAT, CDR2 FQNNGV. The CDR3 DNA reads TGTGCCAGCAGCTTTGGCGGGATAACCTACGAGCAGTACTTC. It codes for CASSFGGITYEQYF.

This clone turned up a few times. The V call is TRBV20-1, the J call TRBJ1-1, with a weak D call TRBD1 (5 bases). Per the germline V gene, CDR1 is DFQATT and CDR2 is SNEGSKA (reference sequence). The CDR3 is 15 residues long. Between the trimmed V and J ends, which lost 3 bases and 0 bases, there was a span of 14 bases. The DNA of the CDR3 is TGCAGTGCTAGTTTCCCTGGGGGGATGAACACTGAAGCTTTCTTT. It is translated as CSASFPGGMNTEAFF.

This chain joins TRBV6-5 and TRBJ2-3; a possible D gene is TRBD1 (5 bases). Between the trimmed V and J ends, which lost 5 bases and 0 bases, there was a span of 9 bases. The CDR3 runs to 14 residues. The germline V gene has CDR1 MNHEY and CDR2 SVGAGI. As DNA, the CDR3 is TGTGCCAGCAGTCGACAGCCTAGCACAGATACGCAGTATTTT. This sequence encodes CASSRQPSTDTQYF.

This chain links TRBV4-1 with TRBJ2-7; D perhaps matches TRBD2 (6 bases). Germline V gives CDR1 MGHRA, CDR2 YSYEKL. The CDR3 totals 14 residues. Trimming left V 2 bases short and J 1 base short, with 9 bases between. CDR3: CASSQIGRSYEQYF. CDR3 DNA sequence: TGCGCCAGCAGCCAAATCGGGAGATCCTACGAGCAGTACTTC.

This clone was found once. The CDR3 DNA sequence: TGCGCCAGCAGCTGGACAGGGGGCAATCAGCCCCAGCATTTT. It translates to CASSWTGGNQPQHF. The chain combines TRBV5-1 with TRBJ1-5; TRBD1 agrees at 9 bases. V dropped 3 bases and J dropped 2; count of bases not matched to a gene: 0. Germline lookup yields CDR1 SGHRS and CDR2 YFSETQ. This CDR3 spans 14 amino acids.